The 23 T cell receptor beta chains listed next were all sequenced from one sample in a study of cytotoxic CD8 clonotypes in ibrutinib-treated CLL. TCRdb keeps only in-frame clones here, not all; method: immunoSEQ multiplex PCR. The sample holds over 65,000 clones, under 70% seen once. Sequences were derived from PBMCs, sampled after 12 months of ibrutinib treatment. The receptors were gathered from a human donor with chronic lymphocytic leukemia.

The chain carries TRBV7-9 and TRBJ1-2; maybe TRBD1 (5 bases). CDR1 SEHNR and CDR2 FQNEAQ come from the germline V gene (reference sequence). CDR3 length: 12 residues. V dropped 11 bases and J dropped 8 bases, with 18 bases sitting between them. Written as DNA, the CDR3 is TGTGCCTCCCGGTGGGGGGAGGAGGGCTACACCTTC. It is translated as CASRWGEEGYTF.

The J gene is TRBJ2-1, the V gene TRBV7-8; D may be TRBD1 or TRBD2 (6 bases each). Germline loops: CDR1 SGHVS, CDR2 FQNEAQ. The CDR3 contains 13 residues. Between the trimmed V and J ends, which lost 8 bases and 4 bases, there was a span of 12 bases. The DNA for the CDR3 is TGTGCCAGCGGGAAGGGGGGATACAATGAGCAGTTCTTC. Its protein product is CASGKGGYNEQFF.

This chain uses TRBV27 with TRBJ2-3; TRBD1 might be the D (5 bases). This CDR3 has 15 amino acids. Between the trimmed V and J ends, which lost 2 bases and 4 bases, there was a span of 13 bases. Looked up from germline, CDR1 is MNHEY and CDR2 is SMNVEV (reference sequence). In DNA form, the CDR3 reads TGTGCCAGCAGTTTAAGGGGCAGAGACCCAGATACGCAGTATTTT. Translation gives CASSLRGRDPDTQYF.

This clone has only one observation. V is TRBV5-1 and J is TRBJ1-2; tentative D call: TRBD1 (5 bases). The CDR3 extends over 15 amino acids. CDR1 SGHRS and CDR2 YFSETQ come from the germline V gene. V was pared by 5 bases and J by 3 bases, with 17 bases between. This CDR3 is CASRLTVTADYGYTF. For the CDR3, the DNA is TGCGCCAGCAGGCTGACAGTTACAGCGGACTATGGCTACACCTTC.

This rearrangement joins TRBV27 to TRBJ2-1; D uncertain. Germline assignment: CDR1 MNHEY and CDR2 SMNVEV (reference sequence). The CDR3 is 15 amino acids. Trimming took 2 bases from V and 2 from J, leaving 10 bases between them. Here the CDR3 DNA reads TGTGCCAGCAGTTTAGGGATCTCCCCCTACAATGAGCAGTTCTTC. Amino acid sequence: CASSLGISPYNEQFF.

V gene TRBV7-9 combines with J gene TRBJ2-7; 7 bases are a match to TRBD1. The CDR3 totals 13 residues. Germline V gives CDR1 SEHNR, CDR2 FQNEAQ (reference sequence). V lost 3 bases, J lost 4 bases, and 3 bases stayed unmatched. This CDR3 reads CASSFTGVYEQYF. The CDR3 bases are TGTGCCAGCAGCTTCACAGGGGTATACGAGCAGTACTTC.

The chain couples TRBV4-3 to TRBJ2-2; D may correspond to TRBD1 or TRBD2 (6 bases each). Between the trimmed V and J ends, which lost 0 bases and 2 bases, there was a span of 10 bases. Per the germline V gene, CDR1 is LGHNA and CDR2 is YSLEER. The CDR3 has 16 amino acids. The CDR3 here is CASSQEVGGNTGELFF. In nucleotides, the CDR3 is TGCGCCAGCAGCCAAGAGGTGGGGGGCAACACCGGGGAGCTGTTTTTT.

The gene calls are TRBV30 and TRBJ2-2; D call uncertain. With 3 bases removed from V and 8 bases from J, the gap between germline ends came to 13 bases. Germline CDR1 GTSNPN, CDR2 SVGIG (reference sequence). There are 13 residues in the CDR3. CDR3 amino acids: CAWRPRRTGELFF. Here the CDR3 DNA reads TGTGCCTGGAGGCCGAGGAGAACGGGGGAGCTGTTTTTT.

The rearrangement uses TRBV7-2 and TRBJ1-5; D is perhaps TRBD1 (6 bases). CDR1 and CDR2 from the germline V gene are SGHTA and FQGNSA. Trimming stripped 4 bases from V and 2 bases from J, with 12 bases between. This CDR3 is built from 15 residues. The DNA of the CDR3 is TGTGCCAGCAGCTCTCAGGGGTTCGGCAATCAGCCCCAGCATTTT. It yields the protein CASSSQGFGNQPQHF.

V gene TRBV18 combines with J gene TRBJ2-7, with 7 bases that match TRBD1. The CDR3 consists of 15 residues. Per germline, CDR1 KGHSH and CDR2 LQKENI. V was clipped by 5 bases and J by 3 bases; unmatched bases: 10. For the CDR3, the DNA is TGTGCCAGCTCAAATCCGAACAGGGGCTTCTACGAGCAGTACTTC. This gives the protein CASSNPNRGFYEQYF.

The V and J genes are TRBV11-2 and TRBJ2-3, with D unclear. V lost 5 bases and J 4 bases, leaving 13 bases between the germline ends. The CDR3 is made up of 14 amino acids. CDR1 and CDR2 from the germline V gene are SGHAT and FQNNGV. The CDR3 sequence: CASSRLVGSDTQYF. The CDR3 nucleotides read TGTGCCAGCAGCCGGCTTGTGGGGTCAGATACGCAGTATTTT.

The CDR3 loop reads CASSLRGTAQETQYF. In DNA, the CDR3 is TGTGCCAGCAGCCTACGAGGGACAGCCCAAGAGACCCAGTACTTC. The V call is TRBV7-8, the J call TRBJ2-5; 7 nucleotides agree with TRBD1. This CDR3 contains 15 residues. V was pared by 5 bases and J by 1 base, with 7 bases of the junction left unmatched. Germline V gene lookup returns CDR1 SGHVS and CDR2 FQNEAQ.

The CDR3 region has the DNA TGCAGCGTTGGGCAGGGGGCAAGAGAGCAGTACTTC. Residues: CSVGQGAREQYF. The chain links TRBV29-1 to TRBJ2-7, with 8 bases matching TRBD1. CDR1 and CDR2 from the germline V gene are SQVTM and ANQGSEA. The V segment lost 4 bases and the J segment 7 bases; nucleotides outside the gene matches: 6. The length of the CDR3 is 12 residues.

This clone was seen a few times. The chain carries TRBV18 and TRBJ2-5, with unresolved D. Germline values: CDR1 KGHSH, CDR2 LQKENI. V dropped 3 bases and J dropped 1 base, with 3 bases sitting between them. This CDR3 has 12 amino acids. In DNA form, the CDR3 reads TGTGCCAGCTCACCCACCCAAGAGACCCAGTACTTC. It codes for CASSPTQETQYF.

Points on this clone: At the DNA level, this CDR3 is encoded by other sequences in the same sample as well. The V call is TRBV5-1, the J call TRBJ1-2, with 7 bases that match TRBD1. CDR3 length: 14 amino acids. V was clipped by 4 bases and J by 0 bases; unmatched bases: 3. Looked up from germline, CDR1 is SGHRS and CDR2 is YFSETQ. CDR3 nucleotide sequence: TGCGCCAGCAGCCCGGGGACAGCTAACTATGGCTACACCTTC. This gives the protein CASSPGTANYGYTF.

The chain combines TRBV19 with TRBJ2-5; the D gene could be TRBD1 or TRBD2 (5 bases each). CDR3 length: 14 amino acids. Trimming removed 8 bases from V and 3 bases from J, with 16 bases in between. Germline-derived CDR1 and CDR2 are LNHDA and SQIVND (reference sequence). The CDR3 nucleotides are TGTGCCAGTGGTAACCGGGACCTAAAAGAGACCCAGTACTTC. It yields the protein CASGNRDLKETQYF.

The chain links TRBV30 to TRBJ2-3; 8 nucleotides line up with TRBD1. Germline V gene sequence: CDR1 GTSNPN, CDR2 SVGIG (reference sequence). This CDR3 is built from 14 residues. V gave up 5 bases and J gave up 2 bases; unmatched junction bases: 6. The CDR3 DNA sequence: TGTGCCTGGGGGACAGGTTCCCTCACAGATACGCAGTATTTT. Its translation: CAWGTGSLTDTQYF.

The V call is TRBV2, the J call TRBJ2-7, with D maybe TRBD1 (5 bases). Trimming stripped 5 bases from V and 6 bases from J, with 14 bases between. The CDR3 loop spans 13 amino acids. Germline V gene data show CDR1 as SNHLY and CDR2 as FYNNEI. CDR3 nucleotides: TGTGCCAGCAGTTCCGGCAGGGCTCTCGAGCAGTACTTC. Its protein product is CASSSGRALEQYF.

The chain recombines TRBV10-3 with TRBJ2-5; 8 positions agree with TRBD2. The CDR3 runs 16 residues. J gave up 1 base and V 5 bases, and 9 bases lay outside the gene matches. Germline CDR1 ENHRY, CDR2 SYGVKD. The CDR3 DNA reads as TGTGCCATCAGTACGGGGGGGTCAGCCTCCCAAGAGACCCAGTACTTC. It translates to CAISTGGSASQETQYF.

A few counts support this clone. This chain connects TRBV30 to TRBJ1-2; TRBD1 matches 9 bases. With V trimmed by 5 bases and J by 4 bases, 14 bases remained unmatched. The germline gives CDR1 GTSNPN, CDR2 SVGIG (reference sequence). There are 16 residues in the CDR3. This chain's CDR3 is CAWVRDRVVGGYGYTF. Here the CDR3 DNA reads TGTGCCTGGGTCCGGGACAGGGTAGTCGGTGGCTATGGCTACACCTTC. Full variable domain (outside the CDR3, taken from reference TRBV30 and TRBJ1-2): SQTIHQWPATLVQPVGSPLSLECTVEGTSNPNLYWYRQAAGRGLQLLFYSVGIGQISSEVPQNLSASRPQDRQFILSSKKLLLSDSGFYLCAWVRDRVVGGYGYTFGSGTRLTVV.

This chain uses TRBV5-6 with TRBJ1-2; TRBD1 matches at 7 bases. The CDR3 consists of 16 residues. The germline V gene encodes CDR1 SGHDT and CDR2 YYEEEE. J gave up 4 bases and V 0 bases, and 9 bases lay outside the gene matches. The CDR3 is CASSLVGDSFSYGYTF. The CDR3 DNA reads as TGTGCCAGCAGCTTGGTTGGGGACAGCTTTTCCTATGGCTACACCTTC.

In this sample, this clone turned up a few times. The chain is built from TRBV19 and TRBJ1-2, with D tentatively TRBD1 (5 bases). Germline assignment: CDR1 LNHDA and CDR2 SQIVND (reference sequence). V lost 1 base to trimming and J lost 4 bases, with 10 bases between them. The CDR3 runs to 14 residues. The CDR3 here is CASSIGRQPYGYTF. In DNA, the CDR3 is TGTGCCAGTAGTATAGGCCGACAGCCCTATGGCTACACCTTC. The variable domain in full, with the rest retrieved from reference TRBV19 and TRBJ1-2, is DGGITQSPKYLFRKEGQNVTLSCEQNLNHDAMYWYRQDPGQGLRLIYYSQIVNDFQKGDIAEGYSVSREKKESFPLTVTSAQKNPTAFYLCASSIGRQPYGYTFGSGTRLTVV.

The chain carries TRBV9 and TRBJ2-3; tentatively, D is TRBD2 (5 bases). CDR3 length: 14 residues. Germline CDR1 SGDLS, CDR2 YYNGEE. Trimming pared 0 bases from V and 4 bases from J, leaving 9 bases between. The CDR3 DNA sequence: TGTGCCAGCAGCGTAGACCCGAGGGCAGATACGCAGTATTTT. This translates into CASSVDPRADTQYF.